What follows are 13 T cell receptor beta chains derived from one specimen sequenced in a study of cytomegalovirus exposure and HLA in healthy donors. With 60 Vbeta and 13 Jbeta primers, the PCR was carried out. The protocol was immunoSEQ multiplex PCR, while the TCRdb copy is restricted to in-frame clones and leaves out a portion. Recorded for this sample: 150,000 or so clones. Specimen: PBMCs. The receptors stem from a young man in good health and CMV-seronegative.

The rearrangement joins TRBV12-2 to TRBJ2-7; TRBD1, as called in the table, went unchecked against the DNA. TRBV12-2 is a pseudogene. The CDR3 consists of 15 residues. The CDR3 region has the DNA TGTGCAAGTCGCATGGACCGGGACAATGCCTACGAGCAGTACTTC. It is translated as CASRMDRDNAYEQYF.

The genes are TRBV6-4 and TRBJ2-3, with 8 bases aligning to TRBD2. The J segment lost 1 base and the V segment lost 3 bases, leaving 3 bases of the junction unmatched. The length of the CDR3 is 15 residues. Germline V gives CDR1 MRHNA, CDR2 SNTAGT. The CDR3 nucleotides read TGTGCCAGCAGTGAACAAGCGGGGGGCACAGATACGCAGTATTTT. It encodes CASSEQAGGTDTQYF.

The chain is built from TRBV4-3 and TRBJ2-6; D unresolved. V gave up 0 bases and J gave up 0 bases, with 6 bases separating them. Looked up from germline, CDR1 is LGHNA and CDR2 is YSLEER. The CDR3 has 16 residues. In DNA, the CDR3 is TGCGCCAGCAGCCAAGATGCGAGCTCTGGGGCCAACGTCCTGACTTTC. The encoded protein is CASSQDASSGANVLTF.

The V call is TRBV5-1, the J call TRBJ2-2; no clear D gene. The CDR3 is made up of 14 amino acids. Germline CDR1 SGHRS, CDR2 YFSETQ. V lost 8 bases, J lost 0 bases, and 11 bases lay in between. For the CDR3, the DNA is TGCGCCAGTTCGACTCGATCGAACACCGGGGAGCTGTTTTTT. This sequence encodes CASSTRSNTGELFF.

The chain employs TRBV19 and TRBJ1-5, with 10 bases aligning to TRBD1. Germline CDR1 and CDR2: LNHDA and SQIVND (reference sequence). Unmatched junction bases numbered 8, after V lost 6 bases and J lost 6 bases. The CDR3 totals 15 residues. In nucleotides, the CDR3 is TGTGCCAGTAGACCGGACAGGGGGGGAATTCAGCCCCAGCATTTT. Protein sequence: CASRPDRGGIQPQHF.

The chain joins TRBV28 to TRBJ2-7; 7 bases align to TRBD1. Germline lookup yields CDR1 MDHEN and CDR2 SYDVKM. The CDR3 length is 13 residues. V trimming: 3 bases; J trimming: 12 bases; junction bases outside the gene matches: 11. The chain's CDR3 is CASSLRGTDEVYF. The CDR3 DNA reads TGTGCCAGCAGTTTGAGGGGGACAGACGAGGTGTACTTC. Complete variable domain (other parts from reference TRBV28 and TRBJ2-7): DVKVTQSSRYLVKRTGEKVFLECVQDMDHENMFWYRQDPGLGLRLIYFSYDVKMKEKGDIPEGYSVSREKKERFSLILESASTNQTSMYLCASSLRGTDEVYFGPGTRLTVT.

The J gene is TRBJ1-1, the V gene TRBV28, with D possibly matching TRBD1 (5 bases). The CDR3 length is 14 residues. With 2 bases removed from V and 3 bases from J, the gap between germline ends came to 10 bases. The V gene's germline CDR1 is MDHEN and CDR2 SYDVKM. CDR3 sequence reads: CASSLKPGDTEAFF. In DNA form, the CDR3 reads TGTGCCAGCAGTTTAAAGCCGGGGGACACTGAAGCTTTCTTT.

The gene calls are TRBV9 and TRBJ2-1; TRBD2 matches at 8 bases. The germline CDR1 and CDR2 sequences are SGDLS and YYNGEE. This CDR3 has 17 amino acids. The V gene end was trimmed by 4 bases and the J gene end by 0 bases; junction bases not matched to a gene: 9. The CDR3 protein is CASSLDPAGGSYNEQFF. DNA of the CDR3: TGTGCCAGCAGCCTCGATCCGGCGGGAGGCTCCTACAATGAGCAGTTCTTC.

This chain joins TRBV6-5 and TRBJ2-3, with D possibly matching TRBD1 (6 bases). Deletions cut 0 bases from V and 5 bases from J, with 12 bases between. This CDR3 has 15 residues. CDR1 and CDR2 from the germline V gene are MNHEY and SVGAGI. The CDR3 region has the DNA TGTGCCAGCAGTTACTCGACGGCAGGGGAAGATACGCAGTATTTT. Translation: CASSYSTAGEDTQYF.

This chain links TRBV5-6 with TRBJ2-2, with 10 bases matching TRBD1. Trimming removed 7 bases from V and 2 bases from J; junction bases left unmatched: 8. Germline V lookup: CDR1 SGHDT, CDR2 YYEEEE. This CDR3 is 16 amino acids long. This CDR3 reads CASGRGDRGNTGELFF. As DNA, the CDR3 is TGTGCCAGCGGCCGGGGGGACAGGGGTAACACCGGGGAGCTGTTTTTT.

The V gene is TRBV28, the J gene TRBJ2-4; no definite D call. Germline assignment: CDR1 MDHEN and CDR2 SYDVKM. Trimming left V 3 bases short and J 5 bases short, with 8 bases between. There are 13 residues in the CDR3. This CDR3 is CASSLYVENIQYF. CDR3 DNA sequence: TGTGCCAGCAGTTTGTATGTCGAAAACATTCAGTACTTC.

The V gene is TRBV6-5, the J gene TRBJ1-2, with 10 bases identical to TRBD1. Germline trimming cut 0 bases from V and 5 bases from J; bases unmatched to any gene: 3. The CDR3 runs 15 residues. Germline V gene sequence: CDR1 MNHEY, CDR2 SVGAGI. CDR3 sequence reads: CASSYSGTGDYGYTF. The CDR3 DNA reads as TGTGCCAGCAGTTACTCTGGGACAGGGGATTATGGCTACACCTTC.

The chain links TRBV19 to TRBJ2-1, with TRBD2 matching over 9 bases. The germline gives CDR1 LNHDA, CDR2 SQIVND (reference sequence). V lost 7 bases and J lost 0; bases outside the gene matches: 4. The CDR3 is 15 amino acids. The CDR3 loop is CASTNSGGSYNEQFF. In DNA form, the CDR3 reads TGTGCCAGTACTAATAGCGGGGGCTCCTACAATGAGCAGTTCTTC.